Listed below are T cell receptor beta chains from one sample, sequenced in a study of Ad26.COV2.S vaccination and SARS-CoV-2 variants. TCRdb's copy holds only in-frame clones and misses some; the assay was immunoSEQ multiplex PCR. The sample shows roughly 330,000 clones, roughly 90% of them seen only once. This sample comprised peripheral blood, obtained in a trial of Ad26.COV2.S vaccine versus placebo. The source of these receptors is a person aged 18-65 years who received the Ad26.COV2.S COVID-19 vaccine or a placebo. CDR3s include the opening cysteine and the closing phenylalanine or tryptophan.

J | V | CDR3
TRBJ2-7 | TRBV5-1 | CASSSTVYEQYF
TRBJ1-4 | TRBV5-1 | CASSWGDRGSEKLFF
TRBJ2-7 | TRBV7-8 | CATNVRDHEQYF
TRBJ2-7 | TRBV3-1/TRBV3-2 | CASSTPYEQYF
TRBJ2-1 | TRBV11-3 | CASRAIAGENNEQFF
TRBJ2-3 | TRBV27 | CASSSKAGIPDTQYF
TRBJ1-2 | TRBV14 | CASSPRTGGSSTYGYTF
TRBJ2-3 | TRBV4-3 | CASSQELGTGISTDTQYF
TRBJ2-1 | TRBV7-2 | CASSQPNRALEQFF
TRBJ2-5 | TRBV4-3 | CASSQDMGVKETQYF
TRBJ2-5 | TRBV10-3 | CAISESRTGHQETQYF
TRBJ2-3 | TRBV27 | CASSLSRVQDTQYF
TRBJ2-1 | TRBV11-3 | CASNSGAHNEQFF
TRBJ1-1 | TRBV7-9 | CASSLEGMNTEAFF
TRBJ1-1 | TRBV9 | CASSVGREGGNTEAFF
TRBJ1-5 | TRBV9 | CASSLSGTGDQPQHF
TRBJ1-1 | TRBV7-9 | CASSLDWGNTEAFF
TRBJ2-7 | TRBV11-2 | CASSSGPDEQYF
TRBJ1-1 | TRBV25-1 | CASSETTLNTEAFF
TRBJ2-5 | TRBV19 | CASSARGFQETQYF
TRBJ1-2 | TRBV5-1 | CASSSRTGSYGYTF
TRBJ1-1 | TRBV9 | CASSVDEGTKKAFF
TRBJ2-2 | TRBV7-2 | CASSSSGNTGELFF
TRBJ1-2 | TRBV5-1 | CASSLVVGYGYTF
TRBJ1-3 | TRBV4-3 | CASSRFPSSGNTIYF
TRBJ1-4 | TRBV4-1 | CASSRVNEKLFF
TRBJ2-3 | TRBV13 | CASSLGGRRDTQYF
TRBJ2-1 | TRBV3-1/TRBV3-2 | CASSPRTSGSNEQFF
TRBJ2-5 | TRBV27 | CASSFLWTTGGPQETQYF